This is a list of T cell receptor beta chains from one sample in a study of blood T cell repertoires in COVID-19. The repertoire was sequenced with immunoSEQ multiplex PCR; TCRdb's copy has only in-frame clones and lacks some. This table holds 95,000 or so clones, approximately 80% found once. Sample: peripheral blood. The receptors here all came from a man older than 75 with COVID-19, enrolled during active disease. CDR3s include the opening cysteine and the closing phenylalanine or tryptophan. D genes are given only for firm matches.

CASSFSGYEQYF,TRBV12-3/TRBV12-4,.
CAWKLTGVGTEAFF,TRBV30,TRBD1
CASSHRTVPGYTF,TRBV7-2,.
CASSIDRAGVDSPLHF,TRBV19,.
CASSQLGTTAGNTIYF,TRBV4-2,.
CASSLRTLQGRGSEQYF,TRBV27,.
CAWSEWTGEFLNTNTEAFF,TRBV30,TRBD1
CATSDTGQANTGELFF,TRBV24-1,TRBD1
CATSDDRGLGNEQFF,TRBV24-1,TRBD1
CASRGSGTTYEQYF,TRBV27,.
CASSFEALADTQYF,TRBV6-4,.
CASSLSGLANEQFF,TRBV18,.
CAWSAGIGFVAFF,TRBV30,.
CASSFAGGGWDTQYF,TRBV5-1,TRBD2
CATRAPSGFYEQYF,TRBV6-5,.
CASSLSGLTDTQYF,TRBV5-4,.
CASSKQGLANYGYTF,TRBV2,TRBD1
CASSIGLGRLTGELFF,TRBV19,.
CASSESAGGQYF,TRBV2,TRBD2
CASSSTLETQYF,TRBV2,.